The 20 T cell receptor beta chains listed next were all sequenced from one sample in a study of cytomegalovirus exposure and HLA in healthy donors. Researchers ran the PCR with 60 Vbeta and 13 Jbeta primers. Clones were sequenced by immunoSEQ multiplex PCR, and TCRdb holds only the in-frame ones, with some missing. The sample lists approximately 67,000 clones, 75% to 90% occurring once. The sample consisted of PBMCs. These receptors were collected from a woman in her thirties in good health and CMV-seropositive.

By its share, this clone is medium-sized. The chain joins TRBV5-1 to TRBJ2-1, with D perhaps matching TRBD2 (6 bases). The CDR3 runs to 14 residues. CDR1 and CDR2 (germline): SGHRS, YFSETQ. Trimming cost V 5 bases and J 7 bases, with 16 bases left between them. The CDR3 DNA reads as TGCGCCAGCAGGGCGAGCGGAGGACTAAATGAGCAGTTCTTC. Its protein is CASRASGGLNEQFF. The whole variable domain, filled in from reference TRBV5-1 and TRBJ2-1, reads KAGVTQTPRYLIKTRGQQVTLSCSPISGHRSVSWYQQTPGQGLQFLFEYFSETQRNKGNFPGRFSGRQFSNSRSEMNVSTLELGDSALYLCASRASGGLNEQFFGPGTRLTVL.

Only one count was recorded for this clone. The chain couples TRBV28 to TRBJ2-3, with D unclear. V dropped 1 base and J dropped 0 bases, with 11 bases sitting between them. Germline CDR1 is MDHEN and CDR2 is SYDVKM. The CDR3 is 16 amino acids. The CDR3 spells CASSLFMSKSTDTQYF. In DNA, the CDR3 is TGTGCCAGCAGTTTATTTATGTCTAAGAGCACAGATACGCAGTATTTT.

In its sample, this clone was seen a few times. This sequence joins TRBV7-2 and TRBJ2-7, with 8 positions matching TRBD1. The junction had 7 bases not matched to a gene; V was cut back by 4 bases and J by 5 bases. The CDR3 length is 14 residues. The V gene's germline CDR1 is SGHTA and CDR2 FQGNSA. Here the CDR3 reads CASSSRTGPNEQYF. CDR3 bases: TGTGCCAGCAGCTCCAGGACAGGGCCCAACGAGCAGTACTTC.

The genes are TRBV18 and TRBJ2-1; a possible D gene is TRBD1 (5 bases). The V end was cut by 1 base, the J end by 10 bases, with 5 bases between. Germline V gives CDR1 KGHSH, CDR2 LQKENI. This CDR3 has 11 amino acids. The CDR3 protein is CASSPQGEQFF. The CDR3 bases are TGTGCCAGCTCACCACAGGGGGAGCAGTTCTTC.

The chain has TRBV5-8 and TRBJ2-2; TRBD1 agrees at 11 bases. Germline V gene sequence: CDR1 SGHTS, CDR2 YDEGEE. CDR3 length equals 14 residues. V was clipped by 5 bases and J by 6 bases; unmatched bases: 3. CDR3 residues: CASRGQGASGELFF. CDR3 DNA: TGTGCCAGCAGAGGACAGGGGGCATCCGGGGAGCTGTTTTTT.

The V gene is TRBV18, the J gene TRBJ2-1; 8 bases line up with TRBD2. CDR1 and CDR2 from the germline V gene are KGHSH and LQKENI. The CDR3 totals 19 residues. Germline trimming cut 5 bases from V and 5 bases from J; bases unmatched to any gene: 20. The CDR3 loop reads CASSARRERPGGSDNEQFF. The DNA for the CDR3 is TGTGCCAGCTCAGCACGCCGCGAGAGACCGGGAGGGTCCGACAATGAGCAGTTCTTC.

This sequence joins TRBV11-1 and TRBJ2-5; perhaps TRBD2 as D (5 bases). V lost 1 base to trimming and J lost 3 bases, with 6 bases between them. From germline, CDR1 is SGHAT and CDR2 FQDESV (reference sequence). This CDR3 region has 13 residues. This chain's CDR3 is CASSLVTKETQYF. CDR3 nucleotide sequence: TGTGCCAGCAGCTTAGTGACTAAAGAGACCCAGTACTTC.

The chain carries TRBV2 and TRBJ2-7, with 7 bases identical to TRBD2. The CDR3 runs 15 residues. Germline V gives CDR1 SNHLY, CDR2 FYNNEI. After removal of 2 bases from V and 0 bases from J, the junction contained 4 bases not matched to a gene. Written as DNA, the CDR3 is TGTGCCAGCAGTGAAAGGGCTAGCGGCTCCTACGAGCAGTACTTC. Amino acid sequence: CASSERASGSYEQYF.

J is TRBJ2-7 and V is TRBV29-1, with a tentative D call TRBD1 (6 bases). The CDR3 runs to 13 residues. The germline V gene has CDR1 SQVTM and CDR2 ANQGSEA. V lost 6 bases, J lost 2 bases, and 14 bases lay in between. Written as DNA, the CDR3 is TGCAGCGTAACAGGGATTTTAACCTACGAGCAGTACTTC. This encodes CSVTGILTYEQYF.

V and J are TRBV5-6 and TRBJ2-1, with D possibly TRBD1 on 5 matching bases. Germline V lookup: CDR1 SGHDT, CDR2 YYEEEE. CDR3 length equals 13 residues. Trimming shortened V by 4 bases and J by 8 bases, and 13 bases separated the two germline ends. The chain's CDR3 is CASSLPQGYEQFF. CDR3 coding DNA: TGTGCCAGCAGCCTACCTCAGGGATATGAGCAGTTCTTC.

The chain links TRBV21-1 to TRBJ1-5; TRBD1, as called in the table, went unchecked against the DNA. TRBV21-1 is a listed pseudogene. There are 16 residues in the CDR3. DNA of the CDR3: TGTGCCAGCAGCAAGGTGAAAACAGATTTCTTCCAGCCCCAGCATTTT. Translation: CASSKVKTDFFQPQHF.

The V and J genes are TRBV29-1 and TRBJ2-1, with 8 bases that match TRBD1. The CDR3 extends over 12 amino acids. Germline CDR1 reads SQVTM; CDR2 reads ANQGSEA. The CDR3 loop reads CSSTGTGNEQFF. In DNA form, the CDR3 reads TGCAGTTCGACCGGGACAGGCAATGAGCAGTTCTTC.

V gene TRBV7-2 combines with J gene TRBJ2-7, with 8 bases matching TRBD2. Unmatched junction bases numbered 1, after V lost 4 bases and J lost 2 bases. CDR1 and CDR2 (germline): SGHTA, FQGNSA. The CDR3 is 13 amino acids. The CDR3 nucleotides are TGTGCCAGCAGCTATAGCGGGACCTACGAGCAGTACTTC. Translated: CASSYSGTYEQYF.

About this clone: This same CDR3 is encoded by further DNA sequences in the sample. V and J are TRBV10-3 and TRBJ1-4; D gene ambiguous. V lost 2 bases to trimming and J lost 5 bases, with 12 bases between them. The CDR3 covers 15 residues. Germline V gene lookup returns CDR1 ENHRY and CDR2 SYGVKD. In nucleotides, the CDR3 is TGTGCCATCAGTGAGGGGTACAGCTACAATGAAAAACTGTTTTTT. Translation: CAISEGYSYNEKLFF.

The genes are TRBV16 and TRBJ2-7; possibly TRBD2 for D (6 bases). CDR3 size: 17 residues. Per the germline V gene, CDR1 is KGHSY and CDR2 is FQNENV. Trimming stripped 0 bases from V and 1 base from J, with 16 bases between. The CDR3 DNA sequence: TGTGCCAGCAGCCAATCCGTTCCTACGGGACTTTCCTACGAGCAGTACTTC. Amino acids: CASSQSVPTGLSYEQYF.

The rearrangement joins TRBV6-1 to TRBJ2-3; 8 nucleotides agree with TRBD1. V shed 1 base, J shed 0 bases, and the junction held 3 bases outside the gene matches. The germline CDR1 and CDR2 sequences are MNHNS and SASEGT. The CDR3 is 16 amino acids. CDR3 protein: CASSEGRTGSTDTQYF. The DNA of the CDR3 is TGTGCCAGCAGTGAAGGCCGGACAGGGAGCACAGATACGCAGTATTTT.

The rearrangement uses TRBV5-8 and TRBJ2-7; D is uncertain. Germline-derived CDR1 and CDR2 are SGHTS and YDEGEE. CDR3 length equals 14 residues. V lost 0 bases to trimming and J lost 2 bases, with 9 bases between them. The CDR3 sequence: CASSLAGLAYEQYF. CDR3 DNA: TGTGCCAGCAGCTTGGCCGGCCTAGCCTACGAGCAGTACTTC.

This chain links TRBV7-2 with TRBJ2-5; 7 positions match TRBD2. The end of the DNA is better explained by TRBJ2-7, so the J call may be wrong. The CDR3 is 13 residues long. From germline, CDR1 is SGHTA and CDR2 FQGNSA. The CDR3 DNA reads as TGTGCCAGCAGCTTACCTCGGGAGGTCGAGCAGTACTTC. Protein: CASSLPREVEQYF.

This chain joins TRBV6-5 and TRBJ2-1; D gene ambiguous. Deletions cut 0 bases from V and 0 bases from J, with 9 bases between. CDR1 is MNHEY and CDR2 is SVGAGI in the germline V gene. CDR3 length: 16 amino acids. The CDR3 nucleotides are TGTGCCAGCAGTTACTCCCTGCGATACTCCTACAATGAGCAGTTCTTC. It translates to CASSYSLRYSYNEQFF.

This clone has a single count. V gene TRBV28 combines with J gene TRBJ1-1; D remains ambiguous. The germline V gene encodes CDR1 MDHEN and CDR2 SYDVKM. The CDR3 loop spans 12 amino acids. Trimming shortened V by 7 bases and J by 3 bases, and 9 bases separated the two germline ends. Here the CDR3 DNA reads TGTGCCAGCACCCATCAGTACACTGAAGCTTTCTTT. This codes for CASTHQYTEAFF. The full variable domain, with the rest looked up from reference TRBV28 and TRBJ1-1, is DVKVTQSSRYLVKRTGEKVFLECVQDMDHENMFWYRQDPGLGLRLIYFSYDVKMKEKGDIPEGYSVSREKKERFSLILESASTNQTSMYLCASTHQYTEAFFGQGTRLTVV.